The next 3 T cell receptor beta chains were all read from a single sample in a study of regulatory T cells in long-lasting Graves disease. The time point denotes: newly diagnosed GD, antithyroid drugs for less than 3 months. TCR sequences were obtained from RNA taken from PBMCs. To make TCR beta libraries, researchers used iRepertoire HTBI primers and Arm-PCR of CDR3 regions. One entry per CDR3 protein, called by TCRdb with MiXCR from the multiplex PCR reads. The sample has roughly 560,000 distinct CDR3 sequences; around 12% are singletons. These data also featured in a second study, about T cells in Graves' hyperthyroidism and ophthalmopathy.

Here the sequenced sample was peripheral blood mononuclear cells (PBMCs), taken at new diagnosis, from a patient treated with antithyroid drugs. The receptors were gathered from a woman aged 30 to 39 with Graves disease.

This clonotype came up many times. CDR3 nucleotides: TGTGCCAGCAGACGTACCGGGCCCCTCTCTGGAAACACCATATATTTT. Translated, it gives CASRRTGPLSGNTIYF. This rearrangement joins TRBV7-9 to TRBJ1-3; D gene uncertain. V was trimmed by 6 bases and J by 0 bases, leaving 15 bases between them. The germline gives CDR1 SEHNR, CDR2 FQNEAQ (reference sequence). The CDR3 has 16 amino acids.

This clonotype was counted many times. This sequence joins TRBV18 and TRBJ2-1, with D maybe TRBD2 (5 bases). The CDR3 has 17 residues. Germline CDR1 KGHSH, CDR2 LQKENI. Trimming stripped 2 bases from V and 1 base from J, with 15 bases between. CDR3 sequence: CASSPETIALSYNEQFF. For the CDR3, the DNA is TGTGCCAGCTCACCAGAAACTATAGCGTTATCCTACAATGAGCAGTTCTTC.

This clonotype has at least ten counts. This chain joins TRBV27 and TRBJ1-1; D is perhaps TRBD1 (5 bases). The CDR3 totals 15 residues. The germline V and J ends were trimmed by 2 bases and 0 bases, with 10 bases remaining between them. Germline V gene data show CDR1 as MNHEY and CDR2 as SMNVEV (reference sequence). As DNA, the CDR3 is TGTGCCAGCAGTTTAGAACCAGGGATGAACACTGAAGCTTTCTTT. Protein sequence: CASSLEPGMNTEAFF.